This TCR beta chain was found in a study of CD8+CD57+ T cells in acquired aplastic anemia (dated by TCRdb to 2017 to 2018). At the level of the whole study: DNA extracted from sorted CD4+ and CD8+ cells had a mean of around 3 ug, with a range of 0.2 to 27.4 ug. A CD8+CD57+ expansion meant a frequency higher than the mean frequency seen in healthy subjects. Overall study results and their limits: No significant difference in CD8+ Simpson's diversity was found between patients and healthy controls (P=0.060). Around 31 CD8+ CDR3 sequences were shared between patients and controls but appeared highly expressed in patients and within their immunodominant clones.

Worth noting for this clonotype: The antigen it binds to is not known. No base quality values were provided; no much bigger clone lies one nucleotide off.

TCR beta VDJ combination and CDR3 sequence profiling used genomic DNA as the template. TCR repertoire sequencing was run on an Illumina HiSeq 2000. As for how the authors treated the data: TRBV/TRBJ rearrangement plots, CDR3 size and DJ length profiles, and Simpson's diversity index were used to assess repertoires. The most abundant DNA sequence in the deep sequencing data was taken as the immunodominant clone. CDR3 amino acid sequences were screened for sharing across subjects and were compared with published repertoires and the VDJdb database. TCRdb trimmed the raw reads at Q25, called clones with MiXCR and kept productive beta chains. Entries that share a CDR3 protein sequence are merged under the most common genes and DNA. Here the V and J calls rest on TCRdb's processing, not on the authors' analysis. In all, the sample holds roughly 200,000 distinct CDR3 sequences, and around 60% of those were seen once. The top ten constitute about 42% of the sample.

The patients picked for sequencing were ones in whom flow cytometry had shown an expansion of CD8+CD57+ cells. All patients had severe acquired aplastic anemia diagnosed by International Study of Aplastic Anemia and Agranulocytosis and Camitta criteria. Patients had received no therapy at the time of blood sampling. In this study, sorted CD4+ and CD8+ T cells from the blood of healthy subjects and of severe aplastic anemia patients had their TCR repertoires deep-sequenced. Patients were enrolled in the USA under clinicaltrials.gov protocols 00001620, 01623167, 00001397, 00071045, 00081523 and 00961064. Ficoll-Paque density gradient centrifugation was used to isolate peripheral blood mononuclear cells. Before DNA was extracted, CD4+ and CD8+ T cells were sorted using either FACS or magnetic beads. At the junction V is shortened by 6 bases and J by 7 bases, with 18 bases in between. The CDR3 spans 13 residues, from the cysteine through the phenylalanine. This entry keeps only the CDR3 DNA: 39 bases, framed from base 1. The germline V gene yields SQVTM for CDR1 and ANQGSEA for CDR2.

The chain is made from TRBV29-1 and TRBJ2-5; TRBD2 is perhaps the D gene, given 6 matching bases. The sequence was obtained from a human donor with aplastic anemia. Sequenced sample: sorted CD4+, CD8+, or CD8+CD57+ T cells (not recorded which) from PBMCs. Read as DNA, the sequence is TGCAGCGTAGGAGGACGGACTAAATGGACCCAGTACTTC. Protein translation: CSVGGRTKWTQYF.